The 6 T cell receptor beta chains in this list originate from one sample, sequenced in a study of early T cells in non-severe SARS-CoV-2 infection. MiXCR, applied by TCRdb to the 5' RACE reads, yields one record per CDR3 protein. Of around 84,000 distinct CDR3 sequences listed, over 13% are singletons. What was sequenced was whole blood. The receptors were sampled from an adult who was a healthcare worker with PCR-confirmed SARS-CoV-2 infection or an uninfected control (not recorded which).

This clonotype was picked up a small number of times. This chain links TRBV2 with TRBJ1-2; unclear D gene. Deletions cut 6 bases from V and 10 bases from J, with 12 bases between. The germline V gene has CDR1 SNHLY and CDR2 FYNNEI. CDR3 length: 11 amino acids. CDR3 nucleotide sequence: TGTGCCAGCAGAAGAGGATCTGACTACACCTTC. Translation gives CASRRGSDYTF.

The J gene is TRBJ2-7, the V gene TRBV4-1; maybe TRBD2 (5 bases). Germline V gene data show CDR1 as MGHRA and CDR2 as YSYEKL. This CDR3 spans 14 amino acids. Trimming stripped 4 bases from V and 2 bases from J, with 12 bases between. The CDR3 protein is CASSPWTQPYEQYF. CDR3 DNA: TGCGCCAGCAGCCCTTGGACTCAGCCCTACGAGCAGTACTTC.

This clonotype was counted many times. This sequence joins TRBV20-1 and TRBJ1-2; 11 positions match TRBD1. The CDR3 runs 14 residues. Trimming removed 6 bases from V and 7 bases from J; junction bases left unmatched: 10. The germline V gene encodes CDR1 DFQATT and CDR2 SNEGSKA (reference sequence). The CDR3 loop reads CSAAGDRGIPGYTF. CDR3 in DNA: TGCAGTGCGGCCGGGGACAGGGGGATCCCTGGCTACACCTTC.

The V gene is TRBV9, the J gene TRBJ2-3, with a possible D match to TRBD1 (6 bases). The CDR3 consists of 14 residues. V was cut by 0 bases and J by 8 bases, with 13 bases left in between. Germline V gene sequence: CDR1 SGDLS, CDR2 YYNGEE. The CDR3 nucleotides are TGTGCCAGCAGCGTAGGACAGGCCACGGGTACGCAGTATTTT. It codes for CASSVGQATGTQYF.

This rearrangement joins TRBV5-1 to TRBJ2-3; weak D call: TRBD2 (6 bases). The CDR3 spans 14 residues. Deletions cut 1 base from V and 6 bases from J, with 12 bases between. Germline CDR1 and CDR2: SGHRS and YFSETQ. CDR3 nucleotides: TGCGCCAGCAGCTTGCTTCAGGGAGGCGATACGCAGTATTTT. Translation: CASSLLQGGDTQYF.

This clonotype appeared a few times. V usage is TRBV7-9 and J usage is TRBJ2-2; TRBD1 is a possible D gene (6 bases). The CDR3 is 16 amino acids. The V gene lost 5 bases and the J gene lost 2 bases, with 15 bases spanning the gap. Germline assignment: CDR1 SEHNR and CDR2 FQNEAQ (reference sequence). This chain's CDR3 is CASSHTPGDNTGELFF. The CDR3 nucleotides are TGTGCCAGCAGCCATACCCCAGGGGACAACACCGGGGAGCTGTTTTTT.